This T cell receptor beta chain derives from a study of regulatory T cells in long-lasting Graves disease. Findings of the study overall: Preferential use of TRBV28, TRBJ1-2 and TRBJ2-5 was seen in persistent disease.

Time point of the sample: newly diagnosed GD, antithyroid drugs for less than 3 months. The TCR library was prepared using RNA isolated from PBMCs. V lost 0 bases, J lost 4 bases, and 15 bases lay in between. Germline-derived CDR1 and CDR2 are DFQATT and SNEGSKA (reference sequence). CDR3 length equals 15 residues. This clonotype has a handful of counts. The antigen remains unidentified. Libraries of TCR beta came from iRepertoire HTBI primers plus Arm-PCR of CDR3 regions. Each CDR3 protein is one row after TCRdb ran MiXCR on the multiplex PCR reads. The table includes around 500,000 distinct CDR3 sequences, roughly 13% detected once. The same data also contributed to another study, on T cells in Graves' hyperthyroidism and ophthalmopathy. This second report adds: Newly diagnosed hyperthyroidism, duration under 2 months, in patients aged 18 to 65. Blood shared most expanded thyroid clonotypes above 0.001. The model identified upcoming ophthalmopathy a median around 6 months ahead of onset.

The material was peripheral blood mononuclear cells (PBMCs), obtained at new diagnosis, from a patient treated with antithyroid drugs. The receptor was derived from a man aged 25 to 40 with Graves disease. V usage is TRBV20-1 and J usage is TRBJ2-5, with D uncertain. In nucleotides, the CDR3 is TGCAGTGCTAGAGATCCCAGCGTACCCATAGAGACCCAGTACTTC. Translating gives CSARDPSVPIETQYF.